This T cell receptor beta chain comes out of a study of cytomegalovirus exposure and HLA in healthy donors. The CDR3 sequence is 17 residues long. The V and J ends lost 0 bases and 3 bases, in that order; junction bases with no gene match: 8. Germline CDR1 and CDR2: SGHRS and YFSETQ. While the first cohort had around 700 subjects, the donors belonged to the separate validation cohort of about 120 subjects. Method: immunoSEQ multiplex PCR; TCRdb's copy keeps in-frame clones and lacks some. The sample has under 250,000 clones, 80% to 85% seen once. Study-wide results and limits: A subsequent analysis found that TCR clusters from the first cohort also tended to co-occur in the approximately 130 validation repertoires, with about 94% of cluster scores above 0. Cytomegalovirus-associated TCR beta chains were listed, numbering 150 to 200. A few of the chains that were CMV-associated were confirmed in vitro to be specific for CMV antigens.

Of note for this clone: Its antigen is as yet unknown.

This chain uses TRBV5-1 with TRBJ2-7, with 11 positions matching TRBD2. Sequencing was done on a sample of PBMCs. This TCR derives from a woman in her twenties or thirties in good health and CMV-seronegative. The CDR3 region has the DNA TGCGCCAGCAGCTTGGTATCAGGACTAGCGGGTAACTACGAGCAGTACTTC. Its protein is CASSLVSGLAGNYEQYF.